These T cell receptor beta chains were read from a single sample in a study of control samples from healthy donors and cancer patients. The protocol was immunoSEQ multiplex PCR, while the TCRdb copy is restricted to in-frame clones and leaves out a portion. This table holds fewer than 250,000 clones, around 90% found once. Sequences were obtained from blood. The source of these receptors is a young man in good health. The conserved cysteine and the conserved F or W are not part of the CDR3 here.

V: TRBV10-1; CDR3: ASSENPRSEQY
V: TRBV5-1; CDR3: ASRPSSVEAGVDNEKLF
V: TRBV9; CDR3: ASSTGQFANTGELF
V: TRBV28; CDR3: ASSMGGGAGELF
V: TRBV27; CDR3: ASSLLSLAGGPASTDTQY
V: TRBV27; CDR3: ASKDRGDQPQH
V: TRBV10-1; CDR3: ASSATGNRAEAF
V: TRBV28; CDR3: ASSFWGGRPGRSMGYT
V: TRBV9; CDR3: ASSPSGLAGHTDTQY
V: TRBV23-1; CDR3: ASSQTETRQGKGSYEQY
V: TRBV27; CDR3: ASSLSRDRGTYGYT
V: TRBV5-1; CDR3: ASSLERREQY
V: TRBV19; CDR3: ASSLTSGGSKKLYNEQF
V: TRBV14; CDR3: ASSQATSLTQH
V: TRBV19; CDR3: ASRQGAEEQY
V: TRBV11-3; CDR3: ASSLRGTGGNEQF
V: TRBV19; CDR3: ASTTAGLAGGQDTQY
V: TRBV5-6; CDR3: ASSLAGASTDTQY
V: TRBV6-1; CDR3: ASTEWGTGGARGKPQH
V: TRBV7-9; CDR3: ASSLASSEPLH
V: TRBV29-1; CDR3: SVAGLAGTYEQY
V: TRBV13; CDR3: ASTAEQGGTDTQY
V: TRBV21-1; CDR3: ASSKLGQEIYGYT
V: TRBV5-1; CDR3: ASSGGLYEQY
V: TRBV13; CDR3: ASSFRTDLNEKLF
V: TRBV5-6; CDR3: ASSLGSLSQGRRQPQH
V: TRBV27; CDR3: ASSPWTGVNYGYT
V: TRBV30; CDR3: AWSVGDNQPQH
V: TRBV7-9; CDR3: ASSLGDSHTDTQY
V: TRBV18; CDR3: ASSPPETGLSYNEQF
V: TRBV7-9; CDR3: ASSSRLAGTDTQY
V: TRBV18; CDR3: ASSPRFETREQY
V: TRBV12-3/TRBV12-4; CDR3: ASSTRRSTEAF
V: TRBV7-2; CDR3: ASSLVVQGEAF
V: TRBV2; CDR3: ASSPGRGPNYT
V: TRBV20-1; CDR3: SARALGAQH
V: TRBV6-1; CDR3: ASSESSWTGYGYT
V: TRBV18; CDR3: ASSPLLGTQDTQY
V: TRBV3-1/TRBV3-2; CDR3: ASGTYEQY
V: TRBV9; CDR3: ASSEEDRADTQY
V: TRBV23-1; CDR3: ASSLREENTGELF
V: TRBV9; CDR3: ASSVGTGYQGVRAAF
V: TRBV6-5; CDR3: ASRRTSGEDYEQY
V: TRBV19; CDR3: ASSTGTGGEQPQH
V: TRBV27; CDR3: ASSTRAGSIYNSPLH
V: TRBV5-1; CDR3: ASSGLGQGANEQY
V: TRBV5-1; CDR3: ASSLGTAGANVLT
V: TRBV7-9; CDR3: ASSLVSGGGNYGYT
V: TRBV19; CDR3: ATHARWTPYEQY